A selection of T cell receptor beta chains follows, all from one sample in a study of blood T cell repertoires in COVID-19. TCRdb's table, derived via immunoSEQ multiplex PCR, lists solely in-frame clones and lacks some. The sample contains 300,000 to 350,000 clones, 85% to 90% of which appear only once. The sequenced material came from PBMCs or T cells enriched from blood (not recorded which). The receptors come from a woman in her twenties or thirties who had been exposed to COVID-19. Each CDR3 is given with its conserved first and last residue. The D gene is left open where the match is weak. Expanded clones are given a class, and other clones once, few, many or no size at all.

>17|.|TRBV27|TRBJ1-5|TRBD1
TGTGCCAGCAGTTTACAACTTGGACAGGGGAGCAATCAGCCCCAGCATTTT
CASSLQLGQGSNQPQHF
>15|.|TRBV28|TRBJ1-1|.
TGTGCCAGCAGTTCTGTCCAACACGTGAACACTGAAGCTTTCTTT
CASSSVQHVNTEAFF
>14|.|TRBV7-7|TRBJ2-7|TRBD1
TGTGCCAGCAGCTCCGGGACAGGGCTCTACGAGCAGTACTTC
CASSSGTGLYEQYF
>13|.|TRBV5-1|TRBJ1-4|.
TGCGCCAGCAGCTCCGGGGGGATTGAAAAACTGTTTTTT
CASSSGGIEKLFF
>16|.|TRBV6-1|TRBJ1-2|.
TGTGCCAGCAGTGAAGGTTTTCAGGGTGTGGGCGATGGCTACACCTTC
CASSEGFQGVGDGYTF
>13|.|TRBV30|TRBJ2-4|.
TGTGCCGGCGACAGTTTAGCCAAAAACATTCAGTACTTC
CAGDSLAKNIQYF
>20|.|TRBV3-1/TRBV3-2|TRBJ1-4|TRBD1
TGTGCCAGCAGCCCCCCCCTCGGGGCAGGGGGCGCGAGAACTAATGAAAAACTGTTTTTT
CASSPPLGAGGARTNEKLFF
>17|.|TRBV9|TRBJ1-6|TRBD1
TGTGCCAGCAGCGCCGCCGGGACAGGGGGCGCGTCTTCACCCCTCCACTTT
CASSAAGTGGASSPLHF
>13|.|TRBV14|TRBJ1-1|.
TGTGCCAGCAGCCAAGCGTCCAGCACTGAAGCTTTCTTT
CASSQASSTEAFF
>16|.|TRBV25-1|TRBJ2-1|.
TGTGCCAGCAGTGACCCCGACGCAGGGACCTACAATGAGCAGTTCTTC
CASSDPDAGTYNEQFF
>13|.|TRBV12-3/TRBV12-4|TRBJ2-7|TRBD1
TGTGCCAGCAGGATCGGGACAGGGTCTTTGCAGTACTTC
CASRIGTGSLQYF
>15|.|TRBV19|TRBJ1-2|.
TGTGCCAGTAGCCGAGGGGGGGCAAGCAACTATGGCTACACCTTC
CASSRGGASNYGYTF
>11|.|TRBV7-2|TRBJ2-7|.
TGTGCCAGCAGCTTAAACGGGGAGCAGTACTTC
CASSLNGEQYF
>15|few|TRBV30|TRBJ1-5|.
TGTGCCTGCCGGCAGGGTGGATATAGCAATCAGCCCCAGCATTTT
CACRQGGYSNQPQHF
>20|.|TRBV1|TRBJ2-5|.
TGCACCAGCAGCCAAGACCTAAGGGATCTAGCGGGATTCTACCAAGAGACCCAGTACTTC
CTSSQDLRDLAGFYQETQYF
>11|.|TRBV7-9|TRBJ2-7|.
TGTGCCAGCAGCCCCTACGTCGAGCAGTACTTC
CASSPYVEQYF
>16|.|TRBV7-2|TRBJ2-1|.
TGTGCCAGCAGCCTACGAGGCTCTAGCGCAGGCAATGAGCAGTTCTTC
CASSLRGSSAGNEQFF
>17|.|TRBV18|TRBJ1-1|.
TGTGCCAGCTCACCGCCCCGGACAGAGCCCATGAACACTGAAGCTTTCTTT
CASSPPRTEPMNTEAFF
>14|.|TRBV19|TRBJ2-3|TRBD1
TGTGCCAGTGCGGACAGGGGTTACACAGATACGCAGTATTTT
CASADRGYTDTQYF
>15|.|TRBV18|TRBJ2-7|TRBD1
TGTGCCAGCTCACTCGGGACAGACCAGTCCTACGAGCAGTACTTC
CASSLGTDQSYEQYF
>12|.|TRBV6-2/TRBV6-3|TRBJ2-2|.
TGTGCCAGCAGCTCGGTCGGCGGGGAGCTGTTTTTT
CASSSVGGELFF
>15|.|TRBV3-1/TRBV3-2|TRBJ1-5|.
TGTGCCAGCAGTCTTGGGAGCCCTCAGCATCAGCCCCAGCATTTT
CASSLGSPQHQPQHF
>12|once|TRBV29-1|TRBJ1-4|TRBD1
TGCAGCGTGGGACAGGGGGATGAAAAACTGTTTTTT
CSVGQGDEKLFF
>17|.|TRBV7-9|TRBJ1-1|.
TGTGCCAGCAGGCTAAAGAGGCTCGAAATGGCGAACACTGAAGCTTTCTTT
CASRLKRLEMANTEAFF
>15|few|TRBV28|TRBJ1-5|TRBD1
TGTGCCAGCAGAGACGGCCAGGGGGAGGATCAGCCCCAGCATTTT
CASRDGQGEDQPQHF
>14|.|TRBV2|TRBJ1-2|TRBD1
TGTGCCAGCAGTGAGGACAGGGGGCAATATGGCTACACCTTC
CASSEDRGQYGYTF
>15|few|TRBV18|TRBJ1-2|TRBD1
TGTGCCAGCTCACCGGGACAGCCGATTAACTATGGCTACACCTTC
CASSPGQPINYGYTF
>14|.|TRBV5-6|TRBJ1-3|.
TGTGCCAGCAGCTTGGGAGGCAGGGAGGACACCATATATTTT
CASSLGGREDTIYF
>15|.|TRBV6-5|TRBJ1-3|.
TGTGCCAGCAGTTACTCACGACTTTCAGGAAACACCATATATTTT
CASSYSRLSGNTIYF
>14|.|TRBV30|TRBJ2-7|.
TGTGCCTGGGGTCTTGGGGGGATATTCTACGAGCAGTACTTC
CAWGLGGIFYEQYF
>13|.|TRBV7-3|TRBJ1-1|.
TGTGCCAGCAGCTACGGGTCGAACACTGAAGCTTTCTTT
CASSYGSNTEAFF
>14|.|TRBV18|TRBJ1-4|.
TGTGCCAGCTCACCCCCCGGGGTAGGGGAAAAACTGTTTTTT
CASSPPGVGEKLFF
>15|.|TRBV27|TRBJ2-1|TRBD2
TGTGCCAGCAGTTTACTAGCGGGAGCCTACAATGAGCAGTTCTTC
CASSLLAGAYNEQFF
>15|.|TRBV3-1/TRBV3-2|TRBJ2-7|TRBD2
TGTGCCAGCAGCCAATGGGAGGGAGCCCAAGGCGAGCAGTACTTC
CASSQWEGAQGEQYF
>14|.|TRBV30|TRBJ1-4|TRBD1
TGTGCCTGGAGCACCGGGACAGTAAATGAAAAACTGTTTTTT
CAWSTGTVNEKLFF
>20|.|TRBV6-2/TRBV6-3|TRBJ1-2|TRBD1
TGTGCCAGCAGTTACGACCCACAGGGGCTCAGGGTGATTTACCACTATGGCTACACCTTC
CASSYDPQGLRVIYHYGYTF
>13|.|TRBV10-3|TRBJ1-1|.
TGTGCCATTGCAGGGGTCGCGAACACTGAAGCTTTCTTT
CAIAGVANTEAFF
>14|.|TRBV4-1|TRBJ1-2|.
TGCGCCAGCAGCCAAGATGCACAGGGCTATGGCTACACCTTC
CASSQDAQGYGYTF
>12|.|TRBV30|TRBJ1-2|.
TGTGCCTGGAGTGGAAGGGGCTATGGCTACACCTTC
CAWSGRGYGYTF
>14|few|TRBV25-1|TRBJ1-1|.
TGTGCCAGCAGTGATACAGGGTTCGGCACTGAAGCTTTCTTT
CASSDTGFGTEAFF
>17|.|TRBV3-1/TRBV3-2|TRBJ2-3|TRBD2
TGTGCCAGCAGCCAAGATCTAGTGAGCGGGAGTCGGGATACGCAGTATTTT
CASSQDLVSGSRDTQYF
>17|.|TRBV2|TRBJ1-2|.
TGTGCCAGCAGTGAAAATGAACCGCGGGTTGGTGGCTATGGCTACACCTTC
CASSENEPRVGGYGYTF
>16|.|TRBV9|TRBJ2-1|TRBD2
TGTGCCAGCAGCCGCGCTAGCGGGAGCTGGTACAATGAGCAGTTCTTC
CASSRASGSWYNEQFF
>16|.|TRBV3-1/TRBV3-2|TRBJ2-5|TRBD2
TGTGCCAGCAGCCAAGAACTAGCGGGAGCCCAAGAGACCCAGTACTTC
CASSQELAGAQETQYF
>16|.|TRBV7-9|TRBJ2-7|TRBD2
TGTGCCAGCAGCTCTCCTCGGGACTACCCCTCCTACGAGCAGTACTTC
CASSSPRDYPSYEQYF
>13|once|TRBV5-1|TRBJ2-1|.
TGCGCCAGCAGCTTGCCGACAATCAATGAGCAGTTCTTC
CASSLPTINEQFF
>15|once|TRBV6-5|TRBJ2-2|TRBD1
TGTGCCAGCACTACCTGGGACAGGATAACCGGGGAGCTGTTTTTT
CASTTWDRITGELFF
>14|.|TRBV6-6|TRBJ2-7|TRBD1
TGTGCCAGCCAGATTATAACAGGGGGCTTGGAGCAGTACTTC
CASQIITGGLEQYF
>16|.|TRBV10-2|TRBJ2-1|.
TGCGCCAGCAGTGATTCCCCTGGTTTACTAGCCGATGAGCAGTTCTTC
CASSDSPGLLADEQFF
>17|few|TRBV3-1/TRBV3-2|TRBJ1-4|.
TGTGCCAGCAGCCAACCCGCTTTCAGGGCCACTAATGAAAAACTGTTTTTT
CASSQPAFRATNEKLFF
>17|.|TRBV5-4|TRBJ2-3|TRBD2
TGTGCCAGCAGGATGGGGGCGACTAGCGGGAGCACAGATACGCAGTATTTT
CASRMGATSGSTDTQYF
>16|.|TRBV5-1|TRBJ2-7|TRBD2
TGCGCCAGCTCCCGGACTAGCGGGAGTAAGACCTACGAGCAGTACTTC
CASSRTSGSKTYEQYF
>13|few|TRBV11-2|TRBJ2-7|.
TGTGCCAGCAGCTCCCGACTAGCCTACGAGCAGTACTTC
CASSSRLAYEQYF
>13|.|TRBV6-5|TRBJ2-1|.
TGTGCCAGCAGTTACGCGAGCCACAATGAGCAGTTCTTC
CASSYASHNEQFF
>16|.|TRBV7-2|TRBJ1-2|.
TGTGCCAGCAGCTTAGGGACAGCAGTTCGTGGCTATGGCTACACCTTC
CASSLGTAVRGYGYTF